This TCR beta chain was recorded in a study of PD-1 blockade in classical Hodgkin lymphoma. Study observations and caveats: Compared with healthy donors, newly diagnosed patients reportedly showed lower baseline TCR diversity.

The protocol was immunoSEQ multiplex PCR, while the TCRdb copy is restricted to in-frame clones and leaves out a portion. The table includes 4,000 to 5,500 clones, less than 75% detected once. Of note for this clone: Its target is not known.

Described time point: cycle 4 day 1 (C4D1), after 6 weeks of nivolumab. After autologous stem cell transplantation all patients relapsed, and prior brentuximab vedotin exposure differed between cohorts. Thawed PBMCs were subjected to magnetic negative selection, which yielded isolated CD8+ T cells. This CDR3 region has 14 residues. Germline CDR1 MNHEY, CDR2 SMNVEV (reference sequence). Trimming took off 0 bases at V and 7 bases at J, with 10 bases between the two ends. This receptor was obtained from a human donor with classical Hodgkin lymphoma. The chain uses TRBV27 and TRBJ2-1; D is possibly TRBD1 or TRBD2 (5 bases each). The sequencing here drew on CD8+ T cells from blood, taken before the fourth cycle of nivolumab. In DNA form, the CDR3 reads TGTGCCAGCAGTTTATCCGGGACGGAAAATGAGCAGTTCTTC. This gives the protein CASSLSGTENEQFF.